The 21 T cell receptor beta chains given below trace back to one sample, sequenced in a study of T cells in Graves' hyperthyroidism and ophthalmopathy. Authors of the study amplified TCR beta CDR3 regions from RNA transcripts. The primer set for the first-round RT-PCR of the TCR CDR3 was HTBI. One entry per CDR3 protein, called by TCRdb with MiXCR from the multiplex PCR reads. The table shows about 270,000 distinct CDR3 sequences, with about 20% occurring only once. The sequenced material came from blood. Receptors were obtained from a young man with Graves' ophthalmopathy.

CDR3 amino acids: CASSSPTSFQETQYF. The CDR3 nucleotides are TGTGCCAGTAGTAGCCCGACTAGCTTCCAAGAGACCCAGTACTTC. The rearrangement uses TRBV19 and TRBJ2-5; 7 positions agree with TRBD2. Germline CDR1 is LNHDA and CDR2 is SQIVND (reference sequence). The CDR3 length is 15 residues. With V trimmed by 4 bases and J by 1 base, 6 bases remained unmatched.

The chain joins TRBV6-1 to TRBJ2-7; D assignment may be TRBD1 or TRBD2 (6 bases each). This CDR3 is built from 11 residues. The V gene's germline CDR1 is MNHNS and CDR2 SASEGT. V was cut by 5 bases and J by 6 bases, with 8 bases left in between. CDR3 sequence: CASSTGAEQYF. The CDR3 nucleotides read TGTGCCAGCAGTACGGGGGCCGAGCAGTACTTC.

Only a few counts were recorded for this clonotype. V usage is TRBV15 and J usage is TRBJ2-3; D is unclear. Trimming left V 0 bases short and J 3 bases short, with 1 base between. Germline values: CDR1 LNHNV, CDR2 YYDKDF (reference sequence). CDR3 length equals 12 residues. The CDR3 coding sequence is TGTGCCACCAGCAGAGAAACAGATACGCAGTATTTT. Its translation: CATSRETDTQYF.

This clonotype occurred many times. This chain connects TRBV12-5 to TRBJ2-1; 8 bases line up with TRBD1. The V gene's germline CDR1 is LGHNT and CDR2 FRNRAP. The CDR3 loop spans 14 amino acids. V was pared by 3 bases and J by 13 bases, with 11 bases of the junction left unmatched. The chain's CDR3 is CASGFVMYGQGQFF. The CDR3 DNA is TGTGCTAGTGGTTTCGTCATGTACGGACAGGGCCAGTTCTTC.

The chain links TRBV11-3 to TRBJ1-3; D gene uncertain. The germline CDR1 and CDR2 sequences are SGHNT and YENEEA. Trimming pared 5 bases from V and 0 bases from J, leaving 11 bases between. This CDR3 is built from 15 residues. CDR3 DNA sequence: TGTGCCAGCAGCCAGAGATCCACCTCTGGAAACACCATATATTTT. As protein: CASSQRSTSGNTIYF. Variable domain in full (rest from reference TRBV11-3 and TRBJ1-3): EAGVVQSPRYKIIEKKQPVAFWCNPISGHNTLYWYLQNLGQGPELLIRYENEEAVDDSQLPKDRFSAERLKGVDSTLKIQPAELGDSAVYLCASSQRSTSGNTIYFGEGSWLTVV.

Remarks on this clonotype: This may arise from a read error, as a much more abundant clone is one base away. CDR3 in amino acids: CASSPGAGNEQYF. In DNA form, the CDR3 reads TGTGCCAGCAGTCCAGGGGCTGGGAACGAGCAGTACTTC. The chain carries TRBV28 and TRBJ2-7; D perhaps matches TRBD1 (6 bases). Germline V gene data show CDR1 as MDHEN and CDR2 as SYDVKM. The CDR3 is 13 amino acids. The V and J ends lost 5 bases and 5 bases respectively, with 13 bases between them.

In its sample, this clonotype was seen a few times. V and J are TRBV20-1 and TRBJ2-3; no clear D. The germline V and J ends were trimmed by 6 bases and 4 bases, with 11 bases remaining between them. This CDR3 region has 12 residues. Germline V gene sequence: CDR1 DFQATT, CDR2 SNEGSKA (reference sequence). CDR3 sequence: CSAPLASDTQYF. CDR3 nucleotide sequence: TGCAGTGCCCCACTCGCCTCAGATACGCAGTATTTT.

This clonotype was picked up many times. The rearrangement uses TRBV2 and TRBJ2-3; unclear D gene. Germline V CDR1 and CDR2: SNHLY, FYNNEI. Trimming took 6 bases from V and 5 from J, leaving 15 bases between them. The CDR3 totals 14 residues. The CDR3 DNA reads as TGTGCCAGCAGCGCCCACGGAGTGTTAGATACGCAGTATTTT. This encodes CASSAHGVLDTQYF.

The chain joins TRBV6-1 to TRBJ2-1; D is unresolved. V shed 3 bases and J shed 2 bases, with 8 bases lying between them. Germline V gene lookup returns CDR1 MNHNS and CDR2 SASEGT. The CDR3 sequence is 14 residues long. The CDR3 is CASSDVGTYNEQFF. The CDR3, as DNA: TGTGCCAGCAGTGATGTAGGAACCTACAATGAGCAGTTCTTC.

This clonotype was counted a few times. V gene TRBV27 combines with J gene TRBJ2-1; 9 bases are shared with TRBD2. This CDR3 comprises 14 residues. Germline assignment: CDR1 MNHEY and CDR2 SMNVEV (reference sequence). V lost 4 bases, J lost 6 bases, and 4 bases stayed unmatched. The chain's CDR3 is CASSSSGNINEQFF. CDR3 bases: TGTGCCAGCAGTTCTAGCGGGAATATCAATGAGCAGTTCTTC.

The table lists this clonotype with many counts. J is TRBJ2-3 and V is TRBV2; the D call may be TRBD1 or TRBD2 (5 bases each). CDR3 length: 15 residues. V gave up 6 bases and J gave up 4 bases, with 17 bases separating them. Germline CDR1 is SNHLY and CDR2 is FYNNEI. The DNA for the CDR3 is TGTGCCAGCAGACGGGACCTCGGGCGCGCAGATACGCAGTATTTT. Amino acids: CASRRDLGRADTQYF.

This clonotype was seen ten or more times. V is TRBV11-2 and J is TRBJ2-1; possibly TRBD2 for D (5 bases). Germline CDR1 is SGHAT and CDR2 is FQNNGV. This CDR3 comprises 15 residues. Trimming stripped 1 base from V and 9 bases from J, with 16 bases between. CDR3 protein: CASSLASGSSGEQFF. The CDR3 DNA reads TGTGCCAGCAGCTTAGCGAGTGGGAGCTCTGGTGAGCAGTTCTTC.

V usage is TRBV2 and J usage is TRBJ2-1, with D unresolved. The germline gives CDR1 SNHLY, CDR2 FYNNEI. The CDR3 is 10 amino acids. Trimming cost V 6 bases and J 11 bases, with 8 bases left between them. In nucleotides, the CDR3 is TGTGCCAGCAGGTCGGCCCAGCAGTTCTTC. Residues: CASRSAQQFF.

The CDR3 DNA reads as TGTGCCACCGCCGAACTGGGACACAACACCGGGGAGCTGTTTTTT. Its protein is CATAELGHNTGELFF. This chain connects TRBV12-3 or TRBV12-4 to TRBJ2-2; D is possibly TRBD1 (6 bases). This CDR3 has 15 amino acids. V was trimmed by 10 bases and J by 2 bases, leaving 17 bases between them.

This clonotype was seen a few times. The genes are TRBV4-1 and TRBJ1-4; D remains ambiguous. The CDR3 totals 13 residues. The V gene's germline CDR1 is MGHRA and CDR2 YSYEKL. V was shortened by 4 bases and J by 4 bases, with 7 bases between the two germline ends. The CDR3 loop reads CASSPRRNEKLFF. CDR3 nucleotides: TGCGCCAGCAGCCCGAGACGTAATGAAAAACTGTTTTTT.

This clonotype was recorded a few times. The rearrangement joins TRBV27 to TRBJ1-2, with 7 bases aligning to TRBD1. The V segment lost 5 bases and the J segment 3 bases; nucleotides outside the gene matches: 12. Germline V gene lookup returns CDR1 MNHEY and CDR2 SMNVEV (reference sequence). CDR3 size: 16 residues. Here the CDR3 DNA reads TGTGCCAGCAGTCCAAGACAGGGTACACCGCACTATGGCTACACCTTC. Translating gives CASSPRQGTPHYGYTF.

V and J are TRBV15 and TRBJ2-3, with unresolved D. Per germline, CDR1 LNHNV and CDR2 YYDKDF (reference sequence). The V end lost 0 bases, the J end lost 2 bases, and 12 bases lay between the germline ends. This CDR3 has 16 residues. The CDR3 is CATSRDAAGYTDTQYF. The CDR3 DNA reads as TGTGCCACCAGCAGAGATGCAGCAGGATACACAGATACGCAGTATTTT.

This clonotype was seen a few times. The chain couples TRBV12-5 to TRBJ2-5, with D maybe TRBD1 (6 bases). Trimming stripped 0 bases from V and 4 bases from J, with 15 bases between. Looked up from germline, CDR1 is LGHNT and CDR2 is FRNRAP. The CDR3 has 16 amino acids. The CDR3 bases are TGTGCTAGTGGTTTGGTACGGTCCCGGGACATAGAGACCCAGTACTTC. It codes for CASGLVRSRDIETQYF.

The chain is built from TRBV9 and TRBJ2-5, with D possibly being TRBD1 or TRBD2 (5 bases each). CDR3 size: 15 residues. V lost 3 bases and J lost 2, with 14 bases in between. CDR1 SGDLS and CDR2 YYNGEE come from the germline V gene. The DNA for the CDR3 is TGTGCCAGCAGCGAGGGGACCGTCGAGCAAGAGACCCAGTACTTC. Its protein is CASSEGTVEQETQYF.

This clonotype was seen many times. This CDR3 reads CASSTTGGGNQPQHF. The DNA of the CDR3 is TGTGCCAGCAGCACCACGGGAGGGGGCAATCAGCCCCAGCATTTT. The chain employs TRBV19 and TRBJ1-5; maybe TRBD1 (5 bases). This CDR3 region has 15 residues. Germline V gene lookup returns CDR1 LNHDA and CDR2 SQIVND (reference sequence). V was shortened by 9 bases and J by 2 bases, with 17 bases between the two germline ends.

This clonotype has ten or more counts. V is TRBV20-1 and J is TRBJ2-7, with 9 bases matching TRBD1. Germline V gene sequence: CDR1 DFQATT, CDR2 SNEGSKA (reference sequence). The CDR3 length is 13 residues. V trimming: 1 base; J trimming: 5 bases; junction bases outside the gene matches: 3. CDR3 residues: CSARGTGDHEQYF. CDR3 DNA: TGCAGTGCTAGAGGGACAGGGGACCACGAGCAGTACTTC.